A selection of T cell receptor beta chains follows, all from one sample in a study of blood T cell repertoires in COVID-19. TCRdb keeps only in-frame clones here, not all; method: immunoSEQ multiplex PCR. This sample has about 260,000 clones, with about 87% found just once. The source material was PBMCs or T cells enriched from blood (not recorded which). All receptors come from a middle-aged woman with acute COVID-19. Both conserved end residues are part of each CDR3. The D gene is left open where the match is weak. Clone size appears in some rows only: once, few, many, or a class for an expanded clone.

J gene	D gene	CDR3 length	clone size	V gene	CDR3 protein	CDR3 DNA
TRBJ1-2	TRBD1	12	.	TRBV25-1	CASSSAGGGYTF	TGTGCCAGCAGCAGCGCAGGGGGAGGCTACACCTTC
TRBJ1-5	.	15	few	TRBV9	CASSLEGRDNQPQHF	TGTGCCAGCAGCCTAGAGGGCAGGGACAATCAGCCCCAGCATTTT
TRBJ1-2	TRBD1	17	.	TRBV28	CASRLPSGQGPNYGYTF	TGTGCCAGCAGGCTCCCCTCGGGACAGGGGCCTAACTATGGCTACACCTTC
TRBJ2-1	.	12	.	TRBV7-6	CASSRPGGEQFF	TGTGCCAGCAGTCGACCCGGGGGTGAGCAGTTCTTC
TRBJ2-7	.	12	.	TRBV28	CASSLSSYEQYF	TGTGCCAGCAGTTTATCGTCCTACGAGCAGTACTTC
TRBJ2-3	.	13	.	TRBV6-1	CASSESRADTQYF	TGTGCCAGCAGTGAAAGCCGTGCAGATACGCAGTATTTT
TRBJ2-3	TRBD2	16	.	TRBV28	CATSKWRETATDTQYF	TGTGCCACCTCGAAGTGGCGGGAGACCGCCACAGATACGCAGTATTTT
TRBJ1-3	.	14	.	TRBV7-9	CASSPGHSGNTIYF	TGTGCCAGCAGCCCAGGGCATTCTGGAAACACCATATATTTT
TRBJ2-1	.	14	few	TRBV3-1/TRBV3-2	CASSPSIRNNEQFF	TGTGCCAGCAGCCCCTCGATTAGAAACAATGAGCAGTTCTTC
TRBJ1-5	.	13	.	TRBV11-2	CASSRTVDQPQHF	TGTGCCAGCAGCAGGACAGTAGACCAGCCCCAGCATTTT
TRBJ1-6	.	14	once	TRBV24-1	CATSDSPSNSPLHF	TGTGCCACCAGTGATTCCCCGAGTAATTCACCCCTCCACTTT
TRBJ2-4	.	18	.	TRBV11-3	CASTLSLGRGTAKNIQYF	TGTGCCAGCACCCTCTCACTGGGAAGGGGAACGGCCAAAAACATTCAGTACTTC
TRBJ2-3	TRBD2	15	.	TRBV4-2	CASSQEKLALDTQYF	TGTGCCAGCAGCCAAGAGAAACTAGCGCTCGATACGCAGTATTTT
TRBJ2-1	.	15	.	TRBV14	CASSQQGWNYNEQFF	TGTGCCAGCAGCCAACAGGGTTGGAACTACAATGAGCAGTTCTTC
TRBJ1-3	.	15	.	TRBV28	CASTLGGGSGNTIYF	TGTGCCAGCACCCTGGGAGGGGGCTCTGGAAACACCATATATTTT
TRBJ2-1	TRBD1	17	.	TRBV3-1/TRBV3-2	CASSRDRTGMFLAEQFF	TGTGCCAGCAGCCGGGACCGGACAGGGATGTTTTTGGCTGAGCAGTTCTTC
TRBJ1-2	.	13	.	TRBV2	CASSEALGGWNTF	TGTGCCAGCAGTGAAGCGCTCGGAGGGTGGAACACCTTC
TRBJ1-5	TRBD1	14	few	TRBV28	CASSLEGAAQPQHF	TGTGCCAGCAGTTTAGAGGGGGCTGCTCAGCCCCAGCATTTT
TRBJ1-2	.	13	.	TRBV25-1	CASSEQEDYGYTF	TGTGCCAGCAGTGAGCAGGAAGACTATGGCTACACCTTC
TRBJ1-6	.	16	.	TRBV30	CAWRQGGDQGYSPLHF	TGTGCCTGGAGGCAGGGCGGGGATCAAGGTTATTCACCCCTCCACTTT
TRBJ2-3	TRBD2	17	.	TRBV27	CASSLLGSGSLTDTQYF	TGTGCCAGCAGTTTATTGGGTAGCGGGAGTTTAACAGATACGCAGTATTTT
TRBJ2-1	.	14	once	TRBV3-1/TRBV3-2	CASSHYSEGNEQFF	TGTGCCAGCAGCCACTATTCCGAGGGCAATGAGCAGTTCTTC